Detailed here is one T cell receptor beta chain. The sample is drawn from a study of T cell clones after liver transplantation. About the research overall: Without induction therapy, subjects received standard immunosuppression until 12-24 months post-transplant.

The table came from immunoSEQ multiplex PCR; TCRdb's copy has only in-frame clones and leaves some out. The table includes about 99,000 clones, 75% to 90% detected once. The sequence came from a human donor who received a liver transplant. Source: CD4+ T cells from blood, taken before liver transplant.

The CDR3 DNA is TGTGCCAGTAAGCCGCAGGGGGCAGGGAACACTGAAGCTTTCTTT. This gives the protein CASKPQGAGNTEAFF. V and J are TRBV19 and TRBJ1-1; TRBD1 matches at 8 bases. CDR3 size: 15 residues. Germline assignment: CDR1 LNHDA and CDR2 SQIVND (reference sequence). J gave up 1 base and V 7 bases, and 8 bases lay outside the gene matches.